These T cell receptor beta chains were read from a single sample in a study of shared clonotypes between healthy human individuals. Method: immunoSEQ multiplex PCR; TCRdb's copy keeps in-frame clones and lacks some. The data show 2 million to 2.5 million clones, over 85% seen once. Sequencing was carried out using naive CD4+ T cells sorted from blood. The receptors derive from a man younger than 35 in good health. The CDR3 runs from the conserved cysteine through the conserved F or W. Each record gives: J gene, clone size, V gene, D gene, CDR3 protein, CDR3 DNA. A D gene is named only where the DNA matches it firmly. A row's size may be missing; if present it is once, few, many or a size class.

j_gene: TRBJ2-1
abundance: -
v_gene: TRBV7-6
d_gene: TRBD2
CDR3aa: CASSRWVAGAYNEQFF
CDR3nt: TGTGCCAGCAGCCGGTGGGTAGCGGGAGCCTACAATGAGCAGTTCTTC

j_gene: TRBJ2-5
abundance: -
v_gene: TRBV5-1
d_gene: -
CDR3aa: CASSRTTGQETQYF
CDR3nt: TGCGCCAGCAGCCGGACCACAGGGCAAGAGACCCAGTACTTC

j_gene: TRBJ2-7
abundance: -
v_gene: TRBV5-1
d_gene: -
CDR3aa: CASSPTGISYEQYF
CDR3nt: TGCGCCAGCAGCCCCACAGGGATTTCCTACGAGCAGTACTTC

j_gene: TRBJ1-5
abundance: -
v_gene: TRBV7-6
d_gene: TRBD1
CDR3aa: CASSLRDRVSDQPQHF
CDR3nt: TGTGCCAGCAGCCTCCGGGACAGGGTTTCTGATCAGCCCCAGCATTTT

j_gene: TRBJ2-7
abundance: -
v_gene: TRBV6-6
d_gene: -
CDR3aa: CASSPTRVSSEQYF
CDR3nt: TGTGCCAGCAGTCCCACGCGGGTTTCTTCCGAGCAGTACTTC

j_gene: TRBJ1-1
abundance: few
v_gene: TRBV7-3
d_gene: -
CDR3aa: CASSLQGLSTEAFF
CDR3nt: TGTGCCAGCAGCTTACAGGGGCTTAGCACTGAAGCTTTCTTT

j_gene: TRBJ2-1
abundance: -
v_gene: TRBV29-1
d_gene: -
CDR3aa: CSVTRGSSYNEQFF
CDR3nt: TGCAGCGTTACCAGAGGGAGCTCCTACAATGAGCAGTTCTTC

j_gene: TRBJ2-5
abundance: -
v_gene: TRBV9
d_gene: TRBD2
CDR3aa: CASSPTGLAGVETQYF
CDR3nt: TGTGCCAGCAGCCCAACAGGACTAGCGGGGGTGGAGACCCAGTACTTC

j_gene: TRBJ1-6
abundance: -
v_gene: TRBV5-5
d_gene: -
CDR3aa: CASSLWDSNSPLHF
CDR3nt: TGTGCCAGCAGCTTATGGGATAGTAATTCACCCCTCCACTTT

j_gene: TRBJ2-2
abundance: -
v_gene: TRBV2
d_gene: TRBD1
CDR3aa: CASSDDRGPNTGELFF
CDR3nt: TGTGCCAGCAGTGATGACAGGGGGCCTAACACCGGGGAGCTGTTTTTT

j_gene: TRBJ2-7
abundance: once
v_gene: TRBV6-5
d_gene: -
CDR3aa: CASSSAYEQYF
CDR3nt: TGTGCCAGCAGTTCTGCGTACGAGCAGTACTTC

j_gene: TRBJ1-4
abundance: -
v_gene: TRBV30
d_gene: TRBD1
CDR3aa: CAWSGTGGEKLFF
CDR3nt: TGTGCCTGGAGTGGTACAGGGGGTGAAAAACTGTTTTTT

j_gene: TRBJ2-7
abundance: few
v_gene: TRBV5-4
d_gene: -
CDR3aa: CASSLSGNYEQYF
CDR3nt: TGTGCCAGCAGCTTGTCAGGGAACTACGAGCAGTACTTC